Listed here are 14 T cell receptor beta chains from one sample, sequenced in a study of PD-1 and CTLA-4 blockade in melanoma. Sequencing used immunoSEQ multiplex PCR; TCRdb keeps in-frame clones, though not all of them. The sample shows 15,000 to 20,000 clones, approximately 63% of them seen only once. The material sequenced was CD8+ T cells from peripheral blood, taken from a patient given anti-PD-1 treatment. Receptor source: a human donor with melanoma.

V gene TRBV12-3 or TRBV12-4 combines with J gene TRBJ1-6; D remains unclear. This CDR3 region has 11 residues. With 7 bases removed from V and 10 bases from J, the gap between germline ends came to 8 bases. CDR3 bases: TGTGCCAGCACGTGCGGCTCACCCCTCCACTTT. It is translated as CASTCGSPLHF.

J is TRBJ1-2 and V is TRBV13, with 7 bases identical to TRBD1. The CDR3 runs to 13 residues. V lost 5 bases, J lost 4 bases, and 4 bases stayed unmatched. CDR1 PRHDT and CDR2 FYEKMQ come from the germline V gene (reference sequence). Written as DNA, the CDR3 is TGTGCCAGCAGCCCGGGACAGCGCTATGGCTACACCTTC. It yields the protein CASSPGQRYGYTF. Together with reference TRBV13 and TRBJ1-2, the CDR3 gives the full variable domain: AAGVIQSPRHLIKEKRETATLKCYPIPRHDTVYWYQQGPGQDPQFLISFYEKMQSDKGSIPDRFSAQQFSDYHSELNMSSLELGDSALYFCASSPGQRYGYTFGSGTRLTVV.

V usage is TRBV5-1 and J usage is TRBJ1-1, with 9 bases lining up with TRBD1. The V gene's germline CDR1 is SGHRS and CDR2 YFSETQ. The V segment lost 2 bases and the J segment 4 bases; nucleotides outside the gene matches: 12. The CDR3 covers 17 residues. The CDR3 reads CASSLTPLQGAITEAFF. The CDR3 DNA reads TGCGCCAGCAGCTTAACCCCGTTACAGGGGGCGATCACTGAAGCTTTCTTT.

The chain is built from TRBV2 and TRBJ1-2, with 8 nucleotides matching TRBD1. CDR1 SNHLY and CDR2 FYNNEI come from the germline V gene. The CDR3 sequence is 13 residues long. V was clipped by 6 bases and J by 6 bases; unmatched bases: 6. The CDR3, as DNA: TGTGCCAGCAGCGCGTGGACAGGGAATGGCTACACCTTC. This encodes CASSAWTGNGYTF.

The V call is TRBV27, the J call TRBJ1-6; 9 nucleotides agree with TRBD1. Unmatched junction bases numbered 10, after V lost 6 bases and J lost 7 bases. Germline values: CDR1 MNHEY, CDR2 SMNVEV (reference sequence). There are 16 residues in the CDR3. CDR3 region: CASRGSGTGNNSPLHF. For the CDR3, the DNA is TGTGCCAGCAGGGGCTCCGGGACAGGGAACAATTCACCCCTCCACTTT.

The V call is TRBV11-3, the J call TRBJ2-7; no definite D call. Germline-derived CDR1 and CDR2 are SGHNT and YENEEA. The V and J ends lost 1 base and 7 bases respectively, with 8 bases between them. This CDR3 has 12 amino acids. The DNA of the CDR3 is TGTGCCAGCAGCTTAGGATTCCGGGAGCAGTACTTC. Translating it yields CASSLGFREQYF.

The genes are TRBV29-1 and TRBJ1-2; the D gene is possibly TRBD1 (6 bases). There are 14 residues in the CDR3. Germline V gene sequence: CDR1 SQVTM, CDR2 ANQGSEA. Trimming took 5 bases from V and 8 from J, leaving 21 bases between them. The CDR3 sequence is CSVSGAGEVDGYTF. CDR3 DNA: TGCAGCGTTTCGGGGGCAGGGGAGGTCGACGGCTACACCTTC.

The chain recombines TRBV19 with TRBJ1-1; D unclear. The CDR3 is made up of 13 amino acids. The V and J ends lost 3 bases and 5 bases respectively, with 10 bases between them. Germline V lookup: CDR1 LNHDA, CDR2 SQIVND (reference sequence). The CDR3 sequence is CASSIGLGTEAFF. The CDR3 bases are TGTGCCAGTAGTATTGGCCTGGGGACTGAAGCTTTCTTT.

V and J are TRBV7-9 and TRBJ2-7; no firm D call. Germline assignment: CDR1 SEHNR and CDR2 FQNEAQ (reference sequence). This CDR3 has 11 amino acids. V lost 2 bases and J lost 7, with 6 bases in between. CDR3: CASSLSREQYF. CDR3 DNA sequence: TGTGCCAGCAGCTTATCCCGGGAGCAGTACTTC.

This clone has just one count. The V gene is TRBV5-1, the J gene TRBJ2-7, with 7 bases lining up with TRBD2. V trimming: 2 bases; J trimming: 4 bases; junction bases outside the gene matches: 6. The CDR3 spans 14 residues. Germline CDR1 SGHRS, CDR2 YFSETQ. The CDR3 nucleotides read TGCGCCAGCAGCTTAGGACTAGATCGGTACGAGCAGTACTTC. This sequence encodes CASSLGLDRYEQYF. Together with reference TRBV5-1 and TRBJ2-7, the CDR3 gives the full variable domain: KAGVTQTPRYLIKTRGQQVTLSCSPISGHRSVSWYQQTPGQGLQFLFEYFSETQRNKGNFPGRFSGRQFSNSRSEMNVSTLELGDSALYLCASSLGLDRYEQYFGPGTRLTVT.

This sequence joins TRBV13 and TRBJ1-1; possible D gene TRBD1, 5 bases. Per the germline V gene, CDR1 is PRHDT and CDR2 is FYEKMQ (reference sequence). Deletions cut 4 bases from V and 2 bases from J, with 11 bases between. The CDR3 spans 14 residues. CDR3 residues: CASSYGQLNTEAFF. The CDR3 coding sequence is TGTGCCAGCAGCTACGGACAATTAAACACTGAAGCTTTCTTT.

This clone came up a few times. The chain recombines TRBV21-1 with TRBJ2-5; the D call in the table, TRBD2, was not verified against the DNA. TRBV21-1 is labeled a pseudogene. This CDR3 is built from 16 residues. In DNA form, the CDR3 reads TGTGCCAGCAGCAGTTGGGGGGGGACACATAAAGAGACCCAGTACTTC. This translates into CASSSWGGTHKETQYF.

The chain combines TRBV4-1 with TRBJ1-2; D might be TRBD1 (5 bases). Germline CDR1 reads MGHRA; CDR2 reads YSYEKL. V was cut by 6 bases and J by 1 base, with 18 bases left in between. This CDR3 spans 16 amino acids. The CDR3 loop reads CASSTEGTYLNYGYTF. The CDR3 DNA reads TGCGCCAGCAGTACAGAGGGGACTTACCTTAACTATGGCTACACCTTC.

The rearrangement joins TRBV11-3 to TRBJ1-1; D unclear. The V end lost 1 base, the J end lost 1 base, and 10 bases lay between the germline ends. The CDR3 consists of 15 residues. Germline assignment: CDR1 SGHNT and CDR2 YENEEA. The CDR3 DNA reads as TGTGCCAGCAGCTTAGTCGGAGCCGGGAACACTGAAGCTTTCTTT. Translation: CASSLVGAGNTEAFF. The whole variable domain, remainder taken from reference TRBV11-3 and TRBJ1-1, is EAGVVQSPRYKIIEKKQPVAFWCNPISGHNTLYWYLQNLGQGPELLIRYENEEAVDDSQLPKDRFSAERLKGVDSTLKIQPAELGDSAVYLCASSLVGAGNTEAFFGQGTRLTVV.